Listed here are 10 T cell receptor beta chains from one sample, sequenced in a study of shared clonotypes between healthy human individuals. Only in-frame clones appear in the TCRdb table, and some are missing; sequencing was by immunoSEQ multiplex PCR. Found here are fewer than 600,000 clones, 79% of them singletons; the top ten hold under 15%. Material for sequencing was PBMCs. These receptor sequences come from a woman aged 40-49 years in good health. Some clones in this sample may be carry-over from other donors' samples.

The chain recombines TRBV7-8 with TRBJ1-1, with 10 bases lining up with TRBD1. Germline CDR1 and CDR2: SGHVS and FQNEAQ. Trimming took 5 bases from V and 1 from J; bases not matched to a gene: 4. This CDR3 is built from 15 residues. CDR3 region: CASSQRQGANTEAFF. CDR3 bases: TGTGCCAGCAGCCAAAGACAGGGGGCGAACACTGAAGCTTTCTTT.

The rearrangement joins TRBV28 to TRBJ2-5, with no clear D. The CDR3 covers 14 residues. CDR1 and CDR2 from the germline V gene are MDHEN and SYDVKM. V was clipped by 4 bases and J by 2 bases, with 11 bases between them. The CDR3 here is CASSSATLQETQYF. In nucleotides, the CDR3 is TGTGCCAGCAGTTCCGCGACACTACAAGAGACCCAGTACTTC.

With respect to this clone: Other DNA sequences in the sample encode the same CDR3. V and J are TRBV10-3 and TRBJ2-5; D possibly uses TRBD1 or TRBD2 (5 bases each). Germline V CDR1 and CDR2: ENHRY, SYGVKD. The V end was cut by 4 bases, the J end by 5 bases, with 5 bases between. The CDR3 has 11 residues. The CDR3 DNA sequence: TGTGCCATCAGTGGGGGGGAGACCCAGTACTTC. Protein: CAISGGETQYF.

This chain joins TRBV29-1 and TRBJ2-3, with 7 nucleotides matching TRBD1. J gave up 2 bases and V 6 bases, and 11 bases lay outside the gene matches. Germline-derived CDR1 and CDR2 are SQVTM and ANQGSEA. The CDR3 is 15 amino acids. CDR3 in DNA: TGCAGCGTCGCAGGAGCAGAGGGGGCCACAGATACGCAGTATTTT. Translated, it gives CSVAGAEGATDTQYF.

This chain links TRBV28 with TRBJ1-3; D is unresolved. V was shortened by 2 bases and J by 4 bases, with 15 bases between the two germline ends. This CDR3 has 16 residues. The germline CDR1 and CDR2 sequences are MDHEN and SYDVKM. CDR3 DNA: TGTGCCAGCAGTTTAAGGTTCGGATCTGGAGGAAACACCATATATTTT. Translating gives CASSLRFGSGGNTIYF.

V usage is TRBV6-5 and J usage is TRBJ2-2; 13 bases agree with TRBD2. Germline CDR1 MNHEY, CDR2 SVGAGI. The CDR3 runs 15 residues. After removal of 6 bases from V and 7 bases from J, the junction contained 5 bases not matched to a gene. CDR3 protein: CASSPGLAGVGELFF. CDR3 nucleotide sequence: TGTGCCAGCAGCCCCGGACTAGCGGGAGTCGGGGAGCTGTTTTTT.

The CDR3 DNA sequence: TGTGCCAGCAGTTACTCGAGCGGGGGAGGGATGGAGACCCAGTACTTC. It specifies CASSYSSGGGMETQYF. The chain couples TRBV6-5 to TRBJ2-5, with 8 nucleotides matching TRBD2. This CDR3 contains 16 residues. Germline assignment: CDR1 MNHEY and CDR2 SVGAGI. Unmatched junction bases numbered 8, after V lost 0 bases and J lost 5 bases.

The J gene is TRBJ1-6, the V gene TRBV19; 8 nucleotides align to TRBD1. Germline assignment: CDR1 LNHDA and CDR2 SQIVND (reference sequence). The length of the CDR3 is 14 residues. With V trimmed by 5 bases and J by 10 bases, 7 bases remained unmatched. The CDR3 loop is CASSGGQEVSPLHF. For the CDR3, the DNA is TGTGCCAGTAGTGGGGGACAGGAGGTATCACCCCTCCACTTT.

The chain combines TRBV7-3 with TRBJ2-1; possible D gene TRBD2, 6 bases. CDR1 and CDR2 (germline): SGHTA, FQGTGA. There are 15 residues in the CDR3. V lost 4 bases to trimming and J lost 2 bases, with 12 bases between them. The DNA for the CDR3 is TGTGCCAGCAGCTCCCTGGGGGGTACCTACAATGAGCAGTTCTTC. This encodes CASSSLGGTYNEQFF.

The rearrangement links TRBV29-1 to TRBJ2-7; D perhaps matches TRBD2 (6 bases). Deletions cut 4 bases from V and 3 bases from J, with 7 bases between. This CDR3 is 11 amino acids long. Germline lookup yields CDR1 SQVTM and CDR2 ANQGSEA. CDR3 loop: CSVGRDYEQYF. The DNA for the CDR3 is TGCAGCGTTGGGCGGGACTACGAGCAGTACTTC.